These 21 T cell receptor beta chains came from one sample sequenced in a study of cytomegalovirus exposure and HLA in healthy donors. Primers: 60 Vbeta forward and 13 Jbeta reverse. The method was immunoSEQ multiplex PCR; TCRdb's version includes in-frame clones alone and lacks a portion of them. The data show approximately 150,000 clones, 70% to 80% seen once. What was sequenced was PBMCs. The source is a man aged 35 to 55 in good health and CMV-seronegative.

In nucleotides, the CDR3 is TGTGCCAGCATCATCGGGGAGATGAACACTGAAGCTTTCTTT. Protein product: CASIIGEMNTEAFF. This rearrangement joins TRBV2 to TRBJ1-1; no definite D call. The length of the CDR3 is 14 residues. Germline CDR1 SNHLY, CDR2 FYNNEI. Trimming took off 7 bases at V and 0 bases at J, with 12 bases between the two ends.

V is TRBV19 and J is TRBJ2-5, with 12 bases lining up with TRBD2. The CDR3 totals 16 residues. Germline lookup yields CDR1 LNHDA and CDR2 SQIVND (reference sequence). The V gene end was trimmed by 6 bases and the J gene end by 4 bases; junction bases not matched to a gene: 9. The CDR3 DNA is TGTGCCAGTAGGTCTAGCGGGAGGGCCCGGCGAGAGACCCAGTACTTC. It yields the protein CASRSSGRARRETQYF. Full variable domain (missing parts from reference TRBV19 and TRBJ2-5): DGGITQSPKYLFRKEGQNVTLSCEQNLNHDAMYWYRQDPGQGLRLIYYSQIVNDFQKGDIAEGYSVSREKKESFPLTVTSAQKNPTAFYLCASRSSGRARRETQYFGPGTRLLVL.

The rearrangement joins TRBV18 to TRBJ2-1; 7 nucleotides align to TRBD1. CDR3 length: 16 residues. Germline V CDR1 and CDR2: KGHSH, LQKENI. Unmatched junction bases numbered 9, after V lost 3 bases and J lost 4 bases. CDR3 nucleotide sequence: TGTGCCAGCTCACCTTCGACCGGGACAGCTTACAATGAGCAGTTCTTC. Translating gives CASSPSTGTAYNEQFF.

The rearrangement uses TRBV7-9 and TRBJ2-7; 8 nucleotides align to TRBD2. The CDR3 runs 17 residues. Germline V gene data show CDR1 as SEHNR and CDR2 as FQNEAQ (reference sequence). CDR3 sequence (DNA): TGTTCCAGCAGCTCCACCCCCCGGCTAGCGGGTTTTGGCGAGCAGTACGTC. Translating it yields CSSSSTPRLAGFGEQYV.

J is TRBJ2-7 and V is TRBV27; tentatively, D is TRBD1 (5 bases). Trimming shortened V by 6 bases and J by 2 bases, and 14 bases separated the two germline ends. Germline loops: CDR1 MNHEY, CDR2 SMNVEV (reference sequence). The CDR3 runs 14 residues. DNA of the CDR3: TGTGCCAGCAGACCCGTGGGGCAGACCTACGAGCAGTACTTC. Protein: CASRPVGQTYEQYF.

In its sample, this clone was seen once. The chain is built from TRBV7-3 and TRBJ2-5; 9 nucleotides agree with TRBD2. The closer fit of TRBJ2-7 to the DNA end suggests the J call may be wrong. Germline values: CDR1 SGHTA, CDR2 FQGTGA. The CDR3 extends over 14 amino acids. The CDR3 DNA follows: TGTGCCAGCAGCCAGGGTAGCGGGAGCGACGAGCAGTACTTC. Amino acid sequence: CASSQGSGSDEQYF.

This chain joins TRBV7-9 and TRBJ1-4; D not certain. Germline V CDR1 and CDR2: SEHNR, FQNEAQ (reference sequence). V was pared by 2 bases and J by 1 base, with 5 bases between. This CDR3 is 14 amino acids long. CDR3: CASSLLGTNEKLFF. The CDR3 nucleotides read TGTGCCAGCAGCTTACTAGGAACTAATGAAAAACTGTTTTTT.

J is TRBJ2-5 and V is TRBV10-3; TRBD2 matches 9 bases. The germline V gene has CDR1 ENHRY and CDR2 SYGVKD. Trimming cost V 2 bases and J 3 bases; bases outside gene matches: 4. The CDR3 runs 15 residues. The CDR3 DNA is TGTGCCATCAGTGAGGAGCTAGCGGGAAAAGAGACCCAGTACTTC. It yields the protein CAISEELAGKETQYF.

The rearrangement joins TRBV10-3 to TRBJ2-3; 9 bases align to TRBD2. Germline V CDR1 and CDR2: ENHRY, SYGVKD. CDR3 size: 14 residues. With V trimmed by 7 bases and J by 0 bases, 2 bases remained unmatched. CDR3 bases: TGTGCCATCAAGACTAGCGGTAGCACAGATACGCAGTATTTT. It encodes CAIKTSGSTDTQYF.

The chain combines TRBV18 with TRBJ1-5; D is unresolved. V was trimmed by 1 base and J by 5 bases, leaving 15 bases between them. Per germline, CDR1 KGHSH and CDR2 LQKENI. The length of the CDR3 is 16 residues. CDR3 region: CASSPQGGLDYQPQHF. The CDR3 coding sequence is TGTGCCAGCTCACCACAAGGAGGGCTCGACTATCAGCCCCAGCATTTT.

The chain carries TRBV6-5 and TRBJ2-2; 11 bases fit TRBD1. CDR3 length: 15 residues. V gave up 6 bases and J gave up 6 bases; unmatched junction bases: 6. Germline CDR1 is MNHEY and CDR2 is SVGAGI. Written as DNA, the CDR3 is TGTGCCAGCAGAACCCCGGGACAGGGGGCCGGGGAGCTGTTTTTT. This gives the protein CASRTPGQGAGELFF.

The chain is built from TRBV11-2 and TRBJ2-3, with TRBD1 matching over 7 bases. Per the germline V gene, CDR1 is SGHAT and CDR2 is FQNNGV. Trimming took 0 bases from V and 7 from J; bases not matched to a gene: 10. The CDR3 spans 16 residues. CDR3 DNA: TGTGCCAGCAGCTTAGAGCTGACAGGGACCCCTAATACGCAGTATTTT. Its protein product is CASSLELTGTPNTQYF.

The chain links TRBV9 to TRBJ1-1; a weak D match, TRBD1 (5 bases). The CDR3 totals 14 residues. Between the trimmed V and J ends, which lost 1 base and 1 base, there was a span of 8 bases. Germline CDR1 SGDLS, CDR2 YYNGEE. DNA for the CDR3: TGTGCCAGCAGCGTATCTCAGGGGAACACTGAAGCTTTCTTT. Its protein is CASSVSQGNTEAFF.

The CDR3: CATSRGGGGNYGYTF. The CDR3 DNA reads TGTGCCACCAGCAGGGGAGGGGGGGGTAACTATGGCTACACCTTC. The chain is built from TRBV15 and TRBJ1-2; D is perhaps TRBD1 (6 bases). Germline V lookup: CDR1 LNHNV, CDR2 YYDKDF (reference sequence). Trimming left V 3 bases short and J 1 base short, with 12 bases between. CDR3 length equals 15 residues.

This clone has only a few counts. The J gene is TRBJ1-2, the V gene TRBV11-2, with no clear D. The germline gives CDR1 SGHAT, CDR2 FQNNGV. V lost 5 bases, J lost 4 bases, and 17 bases lay in between. The CDR3 has 15 amino acids. CDR3 nucleotide sequence: TGTGCCAGCAGCCCCCGGCTGAGGGATGGCTATGGCTACACCTTC. Protein product: CASSPRLRDGYGYTF.

The J gene is TRBJ1-2, the V gene TRBV5-1; 9 bases are a match to TRBD1. CDR1 and CDR2 from the germline V gene are SGHRS and YFSETQ. V shed 4 bases, J shed 8 bases, and the junction held 3 bases outside the gene matches. CDR3 length: 12 amino acids. CDR3 in DNA: TGCGCCAGCAGCCGGACAGGGGAAGGCTACACCTTC. Amino acids: CASSRTGEGYTF.

The chain is built from TRBV7-3 and TRBJ2-3, with 10 bases identical to TRBD2. V trimming: 1 base; J trimming: 2 bases; junction bases outside the gene matches: 3. The V gene's germline CDR1 is SGHTA and CDR2 FQGTGA. This CDR3 contains 16 residues. CDR3 sequence (DNA): TGTGCCAGCAGCTTAAAACTAGCGGGACACACAGATACGCAGTATTTT. It specifies CASSLKLAGHTDTQYF.

The rearrangement uses TRBV15 and TRBJ2-7; 9 bases map to TRBD1. The germline V gene has CDR1 LNHNV and CDR2 YYDKDF (reference sequence). The J segment lost 2 bases and the V segment lost 1 base, leaving 0 bases of the junction unmatched. The CDR3 consists of 14 residues. The CDR3 is CATSRGQGAYEQYF. CDR3 DNA: TGTGCCACCAGCAGAGGACAGGGGGCCTACGAGCAGTACTTC.

The chain recombines TRBV2 with TRBJ2-7; 9 positions agree with TRBD1. Germline CDR1 SNHLY, CDR2 FYNNEI. The CDR3 loop spans 14 amino acids. Trimming removed 4 bases from V and 4 bases from J; junction bases left unmatched: 5. In DNA, the CDR3 is TGTGCCAGCAGTGGGGGACAGGGAGGGTACGAGCAGTACTTC. It is translated as CASSGGQGGYEQYF. Filled out from reference TRBV2 and TRBJ2-7, the complete variable domain reads EPEVTQTPSHQVTQMGQEVILRCVPISNHLYFYWYRQILGQKVEFLVSFYNNEISEKSEIFDDQFSVERPDGSNFTLKIRSTKLEDSAMYFCASSGGQGGYEQYFGPGTRLTVT.

The rearrangement joins TRBV6-5 to TRBJ2-7; 9 bases map to TRBD1. Germline CDR1 reads MNHEY; CDR2 reads SVGAGI. Trimming removed 4 bases from V and 3 bases from J; junction bases left unmatched: 7. The CDR3 loop spans 15 amino acids. CDR3 sequence reads: CASSSDRGVCYEQYV. DNA of the CDR3: TGTGCCAGCAGTTCGGACAGGGGAGTTTGCTACGAGCAGTACGTC.

V usage is TRBV7-9 and J usage is TRBJ2-2; a weak D match, TRBD1 (6 bases). This CDR3 has 15 residues. CDR1 and CDR2 (germline): SEHNR, FQNEAQ (reference sequence). V shed 4 bases and J shed 3 bases, with 12 bases lying between them. The CDR3 DNA follows: TGTGCCAGCAGCTACCGGGACACCTACACCGGGGAGCTGTTTTTT. This translates into CASSYRDTYTGELFF.